The 10 T cell receptor beta chains reported below all come from one sample, sequenced in a study of shared clonotypes between healthy human individuals. Naive CD8 cells lacked CD45RO, underwent positive selection for CCR7 and left out terminally differentiated effector memory CD45RA+ cells. Clones were read by immunoSEQ multiplex PCR, and TCRdb kept only the in-frame ones, dropping some. The table shows 2 million to 2.5 million clones, with just under 95% occurring only once. Sequenced: naive CD8+ T cells sorted from blood. These receptors came from a man aged 18 to 35 in good health.

This chain joins TRBV13 and TRBJ2-7; a possible D gene is TRBD2 (6 bases). The V and J ends lost 0 bases and 0 bases respectively, with 15 bases between them. Germline assignment: CDR1 PRHDT and CDR2 FYEKMQ (reference sequence). This CDR3 has 17 residues. The CDR3 reads CASSLGPLGGDSYEQYF. The CDR3 DNA follows: TGTGCCAGCAGCTTAGGCCCTCTCGGGGGTGACTCCTACGAGCAGTACTTC.

Details on this clone: A read error may produce the germline difference seen at one junction end. V gene TRBV15 combines with J gene TRBJ2-7; 7 bases are a match to TRBD2. Germline CDR1 LNHNV, CDR2 YYDKDF (reference sequence). This CDR3 spans 16 amino acids. The CDR3 is CATSGERGEWAYEQYF. Written as DNA, the CDR3 is TGTGCCACCAGCGGAGAACGGGGGGAGTGGGCCTACGAGCAGTACTTC.

The chain has TRBV5-4 and TRBJ2-3; possibly TRBD2 for D (5 bases). The CDR3 totals 15 residues. V was pared by 3 bases and J by 1 base, with 12 bases between. CDR1 and CDR2 (germline): SGHNT, YYREEE (reference sequence). The CDR3, as DNA: TGTGCCAGCAGCTATCCGGGAATCGGCACAGATACGCAGTATTTT. As protein: CASSYPGIGTDTQYF. Full variable domain (missing parts from reference TRBV5-4 and TRBJ2-3): ETGVTQSPTHLIKTRGQQVTLRCSSQSGHNTVSWYQQALGQGPQFIFQYYREEENGRGNFPPRFSGLQFPNYSSELNVNALELDDSALYLCASSYPGIGTDTQYFGPGTRLTVL.

Worth noting for this clone: The identical CDR3 is also encoded by other nucleotide sequences in the sample. This rearrangement joins TRBV7-2 to TRBJ2-7; perhaps TRBD2 as D (6 bases). Germline CDR1 SGHTA, CDR2 FQGNSA. The CDR3 has 15 residues. V gave up 0 bases and J gave up 0 bases, with 9 bases separating them. The chain's CDR3 is CASSLAGGLSYEQYF. DNA of the CDR3: TGTGCCAGCAGCTTAGCGGGAGGCCTCTCCTACGAGCAGTACTTC. Together with reference TRBV7-2 and TRBJ2-7, the CDR3 gives the full variable domain: GAGVSQSPSNKVTEKGKDVELRCDPISGHTALYWYRQSLGQGLEFLIYFQGNSAPDKSGLPSDRFSAERTGGSVSTLTIQRTQQEDSAVYLCASSLAGGLSYEQYFGPGTRLTVT.

In regard to this clone: This CDR3 is also generated by other DNA sequences in the sample. V and J are TRBV27 and TRBJ2-7; 8 nucleotides match TRBD1. The CDR3 has 14 residues. Looked up from germline, CDR1 is MNHEY and CDR2 is SMNVEV (reference sequence). V lost 6 bases, J lost 3 bases, and 7 bases stayed unmatched. In nucleotides, the CDR3 is TGTGCCAGCAGCTTAGGACAGGGAATCTACGAGCAGTACTTC. It translates to CASSLGQGIYEQYF.

The chain combines TRBV4-2 with TRBJ2-7, with a weak D call TRBD1 (6 bases). Germline V lookup: CDR1 LGHNA, CDR2 YNFKEQ. Trimming shortened V by 0 bases and J by 4 bases, and 16 bases separated the two germline ends. This CDR3 is 16 amino acids long. The CDR3 here is CASSQDPQDSLYEQYF. CDR3 bases: TGTGCCAGCAGCCAAGACCCCCAGGACAGTTTGTACGAGCAGTACTTC.

In regard to this clone: Other DNA sequences in this sample translate to the same CDR3. The chain has TRBV27 and TRBJ1-1; no clear D. The V gene lost 2 bases and the J gene lost 1 base, with 5 bases spanning the gap. CDR1 is MNHEY and CDR2 is SMNVEV in the germline V gene (reference sequence). The CDR3 has 13 amino acids. This CDR3 reads CASSLAANTEAFF. In DNA, the CDR3 is TGTGCCAGCAGTTTAGCGGCGAACACTGAAGCTTTCTTT.

As to this clone: Other DNA sequences of this sample code for an identical CDR3. The chain has TRBV4-1 and TRBJ2-1; D possibly corresponds to TRBD2 (7 bases). V lost 3 bases and J 5 bases, leaving 11 bases between the germline ends. CDR1 MGHRA and CDR2 YSYEKL come from the germline V gene. The CDR3 runs 14 residues. This CDR3 reads CASSQGAGDNEQFF. The CDR3 coding sequence is TGCGCCAGCAGCCAGGGGGCGGGAGACAATGAGCAGTTCTTC.

This clone was recorded only once. The J gene is TRBJ2-7, the V gene TRBV11-3; 7 positions match TRBD2. V trimming: 5 bases; J trimming: 2 bases; junction bases outside the gene matches: 9. This CDR3 spans 15 amino acids. CDR1 and CDR2 (germline): SGHNT, YENEEA. CDR3 in DNA: TGTGCCAGCAGCAAGAGCGGGGAAGGGACCTACGAGCAGTACTTC. It translates to CASSKSGEGTYEQYF. Full variable domain (missing parts from reference TRBV11-3 and TRBJ2-7): EAGVVQSPRYKIIEKKQPVAFWCNPISGHNTLYWYLQNLGQGPELLIRYENEEAVDDSQLPKDRFSAERLKGVDSTLKIQPAELGDSAVYLCASSKSGEGTYEQYFGPGTRLTVT.

Points on this clone: An end of the junction differs from the germline gene, which may be a read error. This sequence joins TRBV27 and TRBJ2-1, with 8 bases aligning to TRBD1. This CDR3 has 14 residues. Germline-derived CDR1 and CDR2 are MNHEY and SMNVEV (reference sequence). CDR3 bases: TGTGCCAGTCAGAAGACAGGGGTGGTAAGGGAGCATTTCTTC. Amino acid sequence: CASQKTGVVREHFF.